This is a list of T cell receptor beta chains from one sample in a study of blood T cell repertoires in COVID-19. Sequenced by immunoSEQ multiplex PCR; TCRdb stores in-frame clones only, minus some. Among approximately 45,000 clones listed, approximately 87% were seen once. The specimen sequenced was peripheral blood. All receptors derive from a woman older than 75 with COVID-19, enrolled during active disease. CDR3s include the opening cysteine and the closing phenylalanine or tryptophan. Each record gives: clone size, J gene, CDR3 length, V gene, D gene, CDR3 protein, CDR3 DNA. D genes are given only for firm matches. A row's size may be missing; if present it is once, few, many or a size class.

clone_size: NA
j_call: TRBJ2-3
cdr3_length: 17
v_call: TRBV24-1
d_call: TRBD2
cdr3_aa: CATSDPSIAGGTDTQYF
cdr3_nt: TGTGCCACCAGTGACCCCTCTATAGCGGGCGGCACAGATACGCAGTATTTT

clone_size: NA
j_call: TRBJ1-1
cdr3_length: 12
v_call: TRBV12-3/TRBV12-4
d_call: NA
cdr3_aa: CASSYRVTEAFF
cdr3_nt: TGTGCCAGCAGTTACAGGGTCACTGAAGCTTTCTTT

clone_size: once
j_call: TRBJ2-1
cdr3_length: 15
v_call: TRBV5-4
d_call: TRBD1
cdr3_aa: CASSPTGTGRGEQFF
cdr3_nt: TGTGCCAGCAGCCCCACCGGGACAGGGAGAGGCGAGCAGTTCTTC

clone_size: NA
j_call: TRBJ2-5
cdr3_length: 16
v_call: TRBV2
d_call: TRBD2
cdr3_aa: CASRGLAGGHQETQYF
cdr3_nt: TGTGCCAGCCGGGGACTAGCGGGGGGGCACCAAGAGACCCAGTACTTC

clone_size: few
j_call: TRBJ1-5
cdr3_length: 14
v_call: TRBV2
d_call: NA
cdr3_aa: CASSEGPNRAAQHF
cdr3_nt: TGTGCCAGCAGTGAAGGGCCTAACCGCGCGGCCCAGCATTTT

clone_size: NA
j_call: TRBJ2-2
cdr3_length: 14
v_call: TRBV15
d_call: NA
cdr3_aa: CATSTGGATGELFF
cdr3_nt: TGTGCCACCAGCACCGGTGGGGCCACCGGGGAGCTGTTTTTT

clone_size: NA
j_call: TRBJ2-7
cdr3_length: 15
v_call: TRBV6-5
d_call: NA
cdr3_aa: CASSQTWRGPYEQYF
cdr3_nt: TGTGCCAGCAGTCAAACCTGGCGGGGCCCTTACGAGCAGTACTTC

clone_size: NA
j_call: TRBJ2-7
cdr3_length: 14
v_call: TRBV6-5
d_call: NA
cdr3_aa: CASSRIAAPRGQYF
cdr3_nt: TGTGCCAGCAGTAGAATAGCGGCCCCCCGGGGGCAGTACTTC

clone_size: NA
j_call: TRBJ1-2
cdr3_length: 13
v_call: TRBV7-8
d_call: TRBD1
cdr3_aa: CASSKDRAGGYTF
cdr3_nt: TGTGCCAGCAGCAAGGACAGGGCTGGGGGCTACACCTTC

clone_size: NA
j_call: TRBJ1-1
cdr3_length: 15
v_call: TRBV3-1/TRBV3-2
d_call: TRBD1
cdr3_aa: CASRPRDRGHTEAFF
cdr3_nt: TGTGCCAGCAGGCCCCGAGACAGGGGACACACTGAAGCTTTCTTT

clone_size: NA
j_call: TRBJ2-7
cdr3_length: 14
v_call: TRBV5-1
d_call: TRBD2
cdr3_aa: CASRGEAHTYEQYF
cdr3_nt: TGCGCCAGCCGGGGGGAGGCACACACCTACGAGCAGTACTTC

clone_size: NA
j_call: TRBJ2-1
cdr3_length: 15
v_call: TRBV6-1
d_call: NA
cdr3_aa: CASSETESSYNEQFF
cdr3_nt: TGTGCCAGCAGTGAGACTGAGAGCTCCTACAATGAGCAGTTCTTC

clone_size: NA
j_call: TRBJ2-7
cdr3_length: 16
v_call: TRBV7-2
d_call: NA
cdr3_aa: CASSPDRGTQYHEQYF
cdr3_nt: TGTGCCAGCAGCCCTGATAGGGGTACACAGTACCACGAGCAGTACTTC

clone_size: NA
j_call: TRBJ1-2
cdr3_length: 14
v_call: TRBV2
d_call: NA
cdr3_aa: CASSGPTGDYGYTF
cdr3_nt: TGTGCCAGCAGCGGACCGACAGGAGATTATGGCTACACCTTC

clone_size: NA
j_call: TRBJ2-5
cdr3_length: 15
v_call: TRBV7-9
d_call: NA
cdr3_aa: CASTTGTLVGETQYF
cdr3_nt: TGTGCCAGCACCACCGGGACTCTCGTCGGAGAGACCCAGTACTTC

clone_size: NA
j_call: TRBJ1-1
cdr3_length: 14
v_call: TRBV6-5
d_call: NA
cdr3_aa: CASSKGGPNTEAFF
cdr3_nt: TGTGCCAGCAGTAAGGGGGGGCCCAACACTGAAGCTTTCTTT

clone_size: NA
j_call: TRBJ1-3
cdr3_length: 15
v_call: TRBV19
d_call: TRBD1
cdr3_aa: CASSLRGQPGNTIYF
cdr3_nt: TGTGCCAGTAGTCTACGGGGACAGCCTGGAAACACCATATATTTT

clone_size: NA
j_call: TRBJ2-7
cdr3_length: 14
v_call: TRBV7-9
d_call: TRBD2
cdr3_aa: CASSLGLAGTEQYF
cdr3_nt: TGTGCCAGCAGCTTAGGACTAGCGGGGACGGAGCAGTACTTC

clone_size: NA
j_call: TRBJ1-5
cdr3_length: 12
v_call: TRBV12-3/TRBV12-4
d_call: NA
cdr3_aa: CASSLRNQPQHF
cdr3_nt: TGTGCCAGCAGTTTACGTAATCAGCCCCAGCATTTT

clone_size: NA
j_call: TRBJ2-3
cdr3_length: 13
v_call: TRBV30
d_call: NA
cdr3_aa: CAWNVGGTDTQYF
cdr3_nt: TGTGCCTGGAACGTCGGAGGCACAGATACGCAGTATTTT

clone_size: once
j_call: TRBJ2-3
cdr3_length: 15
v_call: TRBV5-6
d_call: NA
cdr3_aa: CASSLDRRHTDTQYF
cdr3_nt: TGTGCCAGCAGCTTGGACAGAAGACACACAGATACGCAGTATTTT

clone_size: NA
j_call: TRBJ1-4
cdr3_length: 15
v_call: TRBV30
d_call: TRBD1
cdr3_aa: CAWSPKQGAYEKLFF
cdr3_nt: TGTGCCTGGAGTCCCAAGCAGGGGGCGTATGAAAAACTGTTTTTT

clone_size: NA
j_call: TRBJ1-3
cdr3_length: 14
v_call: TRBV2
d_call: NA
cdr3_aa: CASLLGGSGNTIYF
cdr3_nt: TGTGCCAGCCTACTAGGGGGCTCTGGAAACACCATATATTTT

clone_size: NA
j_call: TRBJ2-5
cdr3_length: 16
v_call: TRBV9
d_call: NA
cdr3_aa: CASSPGVGGTRETQYF
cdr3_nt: TGTGCCAGCAGCCCCGGAGTGGGGGGAACCCGAGAGACCCAGTACTTC